The rows below give T cell receptor beta chains drawn from one sample of a study of radiation and T cells in renal cell carcinoma. The data were produced by immunoSEQ multiplex PCR, yet TCRdb's version contains in-frame clones alone and is incomplete. The data hold under 5,500 clones, with roughly three fifths observed a single time. This specimen was tumor tissue, taken from a patient whose treatment included radiotherapy and nephrectomy. Receptors were obtained from a man aged 55 to 70 with renal cell carcinoma. Each CDR3 is given with its conserved first and last residue. A D gene is named only where the DNA matches it firmly. Rows give clone size only sometimes, using once, few, many, or a class for an expanded clone.

>TRBV5-8|.|TRBJ2-7|.
TGTGCCAGCAGCCAATCCGGAAGTCTTTACGAGCAGTACTTC
CASSQSGSLYEQYF
>TRBV7-9|.|TRBJ1-1|.
TGTGCCAGCAGCGTAGGGTGGAACACTGAAGCTTTCTTT
CASSVGWNTEAFF
>TRBV13|.|TRBJ1-2|.
TGTGCCAGCAGCTTACTACAGGGATCCTATGGCTACACCTTC
CASSLLQGSYGYTF
>TRBV18|.|TRBJ2-6|TRBD1
TGTGCCAGCTCATACCCTCAGGGGGCATTGACTGGGGCCAACGTCCTGACTTTC
CASSYPQGALTGANVLTF
>TRBV6-5|.|TRBJ1-5|.
TGTGCCAGCAGCTTGGGTGTCATCCAGCCCCAGCATTTT
CASSLGVIQPQHF
>TRBV19|.|TRBJ1-1|.
TGTGCCAGTAGTATTTTAGGGTTTGGAGGGAAAAACACTGAAGCTTTCTTT
CASSILGFGGKNTEAFF
>TRBV5-3|.|TRBJ2-3|.
TGTGCCAGCAGCCAAGTAAGCGGGAGCACAGATACGCAGTATTTT
CASSQVSGSTDTQYF
>TRBV10-3|.|TRBJ2-2|TRBD1
TGTGCCATCAGTGAAAGGGGGCAGGGCGGGGAGCTGTTTTTT
CAISERGQGGELFF
>TRBV10-1|.|TRBJ1-1|.
TGCGCCAGCATCGGAGGGAACACTGAAGCTTTCTTT
CASIGGNTEAFF
>TRBV5-1|.|TRBJ2-7|TRBD2
TGCGCCAGCAGCTTGGGGGCTAGCGGCACCTACGAGCAGTACTTC
CASSLGASGTYEQYF
>TRBV6-5|.|TRBJ1-1|.
TGTGCCAGCAGTTACTCGGACCGTAGGACTGAAGCTTTCTTT
CASSYSDRRTEAFF
>TRBV6-6|.|TRBJ2-7|.
TGTGCCAGCGAGGGGAGAGGGAACGAGCAGTACTTC
CASEGRGNEQYF
>TRBV25-1|.|TRBJ1-5|.
TGTGCCAGCAGTGGCCCCTACAGCAATCAGCCCCAGCATTTT
CASSGPYSNQPQHF
>TRBV5-8|.|TRBJ2-7|TRBD2
TGTGCCAGCAGCCACAGTAGCGGGAGAACCTACGAGCAGTACTTC
CASSHSSGRTYEQYF
>TRBV2|.|TRBJ1-3|.
TGTGCCAGCAGTGAACAGGGATCGGGAAACACCATATATTTT
CASSEQGSGNTIYF
>TRBV5-1|few|TRBJ1-6|.
TGCGCCAGCAGCTACGAGGGATATAATTCACCCCTCCACTTT
CASSYEGYNSPLHF
>TRBV5-1|few|TRBJ1-5|.
TGCGCCAGCAGCTTGGGTCCCGACCAGCCCCAGCATTTT
CASSLGPDQPQHF
>TRBV7-9|medium-sized|TRBJ2-7|.
TGTGCCAGCAGCGAGTCCGGGGTCACCTACGAGCAGTACTTC
CASSESGVTYEQYF
>TRBV28|medium-sized|TRBJ2-7|.
TGTGCCAGCAGACCGGGTCAGAGCTCCTACGAGCAGTACTTC
CASRPGQSSYEQYF
>TRBV2|few|TRBJ1-3|TRBD1
TGTGCCAGCAGTCTACGACAGGGGCTCTTTTCTGGAAACACCATATATTTT
CASSLRQGLFSGNTIYF
>TRBV11-2|medium-sized|TRBJ1-6|.
TGTGCCAGCAGCGATCAGACAGGACCATATTCACCCCTCCACTTT
CASSDQTGPYSPLHF
>TRBV30|.|TRBJ2-6|.
TGTGCCTGGGACTCTGGGGCCAACGTCCTGACTTTC
CAWDSGANVLTF
>TRBV11-1|.|TRBJ1-1|.
TGTGCCAGCAGCCGCACATCCGACAGACCTTTAGGGGCTTTCTTT
CASSRTSDRPLGAFF
>TRBV5-5|.|TRBJ1-2|TRBD1
TGTGCCAGCAGCCATACAGGGGCTAATTATGGCTACACCTTC
CASSHTGANYGYTF
>TRBV7-9|.|TRBJ2-6|.
TGTGCCAGCAGCTTGACAGTCTCTGGGGCCAACGTCCTGACTTTC
CASSLTVSGANVLTF
>TRBV11-3|.|TRBJ2-7|TRBD2
TGTGCCAGCAGCTTGGCGGGAGGTCGAGAGCAGTACTTC
CASSLAGGREQYF
>TRBV11-1|.|TRBJ2-7|TRBD1
TGTGCCAGCAGCTTGACAGGGGTGACTTACGAGCAGTACTTC
CASSLTGVTYEQYF
>TRBV4-3|.|TRBJ1-2|.
TGCGCCAGCAGCCATCTCAGCTCGGGTAGCGGCTATGGCTACACCTTC
CASSHLSSGSGYGYTF
>TRBV7-2|.|TRBJ1-6|.
TGTGCCAGCAGCTTAAGGACAGTTAATTCACCCCTCCACTTT
CASSLRTVNSPLHF
>TRBV7-2|.|TRBJ2-7|TRBD2
TGTGCCAGCAAAACGGGGGGATCCTACGAGCAGTACTTC
CASKTGGSYEQYF
>TRBV2|few|TRBJ1-5|.
TGTGCCAGCAAAGAGGGGACGGGTCAGCCCCAGCATTTT
CASKEGTGQPQHF
>TRBV5-1|.|TRBJ2-5|TRBD2
TGCGCCAGCAGCGGTAGACTAGCGGGAGGACAAGAGACCCAGTACTTC
CASSGRLAGGQETQYF
>TRBV19|medium-sized|TRBJ2-7|TRBD1
TGTGCCAGTAGTGTCGGGACAGACTCCTACGAGCAGTACTTC
CASSVGTDSYEQYF
>TRBV4-1|.|TRBJ2-7|TRBD1
TGCGCCAGCAGCGCGGCACCCACTAGACAGGGCAAGAACGAGCAGTACTTC
CASSAAPTRQGKNEQYF
>TRBV19|.|TRBJ1-2|.
TGTGCCAGTAGCCAAACCGGGACAAGTCTTGGAGGCTACACCTTC
CASSQTGTSLGGYTF
>TRBV21-1|.|TRBJ1-4|.
TGTGCCAGCAGCTTCGGAGAACCACGGGAAAAACTGTTTTTT
CASSFGEPREKLFF
>TRBV2|.|TRBJ1-4|.
TGTGCCAGCAGAGAAACAGGGAGAAAACTGTTTTTT
CASRETGRKLFF
>TRBV7-8|.|TRBJ1-5|.
TGTGCCAGCAGCTTAGAAGTGGGTTCGGGACCCCAGCATTTT
CASSLEVGSGPQHF
>TRBV15|.|TRBJ2-7|.
TGTGCCACCAAAGCTAGAGACTCCTACGAGCAGTACTTC
CATKARDSYEQYF
>TRBV4-2|.|TRBJ2-7|.
TGTGCCAGCAGCCCGGGCTCCTACGAGCAGTACTTC
CASSPGSYEQYF
>TRBV11-2|few|TRBJ2-7|TRBD2
TGTGCCAGCAGCTTAGCCGCCGGGACTAGCGGGAGGGGGAACGAGCAGTACTTC
CASSLAAGTSGRGNEQYF
>TRBV29-1|.|TRBJ2-1|.
TGCAGCGTTGAAGGCTCTAGGGACAATGAGCAGTTCTTC
CSVEGSRDNEQFF